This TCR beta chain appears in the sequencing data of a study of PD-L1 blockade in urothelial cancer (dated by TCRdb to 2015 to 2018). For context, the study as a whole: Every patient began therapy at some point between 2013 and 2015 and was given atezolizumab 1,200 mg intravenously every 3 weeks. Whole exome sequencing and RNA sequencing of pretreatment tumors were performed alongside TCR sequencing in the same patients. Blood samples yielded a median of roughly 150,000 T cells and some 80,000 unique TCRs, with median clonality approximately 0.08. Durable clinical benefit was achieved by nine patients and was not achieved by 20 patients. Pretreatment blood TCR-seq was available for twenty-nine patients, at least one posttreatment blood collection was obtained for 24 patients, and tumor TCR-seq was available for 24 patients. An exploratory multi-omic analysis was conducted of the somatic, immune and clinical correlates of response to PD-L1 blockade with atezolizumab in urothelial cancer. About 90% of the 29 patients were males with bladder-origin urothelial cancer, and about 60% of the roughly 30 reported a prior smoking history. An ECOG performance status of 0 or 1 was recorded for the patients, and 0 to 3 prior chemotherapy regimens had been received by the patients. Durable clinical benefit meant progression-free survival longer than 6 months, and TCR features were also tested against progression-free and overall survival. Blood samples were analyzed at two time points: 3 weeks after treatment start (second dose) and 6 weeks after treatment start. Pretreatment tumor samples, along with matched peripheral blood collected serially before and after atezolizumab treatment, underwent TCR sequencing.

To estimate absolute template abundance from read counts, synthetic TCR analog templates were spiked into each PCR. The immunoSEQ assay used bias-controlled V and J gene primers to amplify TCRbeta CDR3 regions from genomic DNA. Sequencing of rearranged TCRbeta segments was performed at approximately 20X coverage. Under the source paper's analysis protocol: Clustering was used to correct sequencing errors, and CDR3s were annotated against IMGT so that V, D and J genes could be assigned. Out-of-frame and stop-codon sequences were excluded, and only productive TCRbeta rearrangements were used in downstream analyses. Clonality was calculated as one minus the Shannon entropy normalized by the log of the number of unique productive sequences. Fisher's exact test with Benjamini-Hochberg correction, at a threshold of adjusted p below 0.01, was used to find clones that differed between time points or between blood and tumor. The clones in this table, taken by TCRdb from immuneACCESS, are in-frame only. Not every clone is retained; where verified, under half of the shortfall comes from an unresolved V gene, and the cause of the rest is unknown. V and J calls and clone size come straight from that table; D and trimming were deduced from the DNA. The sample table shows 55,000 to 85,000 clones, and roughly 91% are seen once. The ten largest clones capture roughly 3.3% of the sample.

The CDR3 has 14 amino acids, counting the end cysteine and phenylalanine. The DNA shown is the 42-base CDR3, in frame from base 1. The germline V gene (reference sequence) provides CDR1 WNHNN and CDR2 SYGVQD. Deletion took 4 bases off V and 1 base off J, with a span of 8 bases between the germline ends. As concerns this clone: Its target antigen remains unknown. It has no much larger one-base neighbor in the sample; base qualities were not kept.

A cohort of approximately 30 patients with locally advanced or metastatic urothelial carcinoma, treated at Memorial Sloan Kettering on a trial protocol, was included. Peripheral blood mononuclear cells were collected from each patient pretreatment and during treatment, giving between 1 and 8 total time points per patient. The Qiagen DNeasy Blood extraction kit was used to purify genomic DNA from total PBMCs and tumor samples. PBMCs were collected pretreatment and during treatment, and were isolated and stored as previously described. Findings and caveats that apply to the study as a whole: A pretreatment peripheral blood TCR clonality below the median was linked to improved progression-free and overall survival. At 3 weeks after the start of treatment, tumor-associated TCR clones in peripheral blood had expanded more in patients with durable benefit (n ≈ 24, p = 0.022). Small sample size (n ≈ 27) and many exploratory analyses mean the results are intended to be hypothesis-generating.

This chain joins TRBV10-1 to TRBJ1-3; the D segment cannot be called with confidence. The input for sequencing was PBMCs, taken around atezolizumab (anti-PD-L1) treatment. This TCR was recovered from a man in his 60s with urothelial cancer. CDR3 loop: CASSASVSGNTIYF. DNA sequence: TGCGCCAGCAGTGCCTCCGTATCTGGAAACACCATATATTTT.